These 30 T cell receptor beta chains were all obtained from the same sample, sequenced in a study of T cells in Graves' hyperthyroidism and ophthalmopathy. Researchers took RNA transcripts and amplified the TCR beta CDR3 regions from them. With the HTBI primer set, the TCR CDR3 went through a first round of RT-PCR. MiXCR, run by TCRdb on the multiplex PCR reads, gives a single entry per CDR3 protein. The data hold about 200,000 distinct CDR3 sequences, with less than 20% observed a single time. Sequencing was performed on blood. All receptors derive from a woman in her forties or fifties with Graves' hyperthyroidism.

This clonotype was observed a handful of times. This sequence joins TRBV7-9 and TRBJ1-1, with 7 nucleotides matching TRBD1. The J segment lost 7 bases and the V segment lost 5 bases, leaving 10 bases of the junction unmatched. Per the germline V gene, CDR1 is SEHNR and CDR2 is FQNEAQ (reference sequence). The CDR3 extends over 14 amino acids. The CDR3 DNA is TGTGCCAGCAGCGATCAGGGGGTCCATGATGAAGCTTTCTTT. It specifies CASSDQGVHDEAFF. Based on the CDR3 plus reference TRBV7-9 and TRBJ1-1, the full variable domain is DTGVSQNPRHKITKRGQNVTFRCDPISEHNRLYWYRQTLGQGPEFLTYFQNEAQLEKSRLLSDRFSAERPKGSFSTLEIQRTEQGDSAMYLCASSDQGVHDEAFFGQGTRLTVV.

The J gene is TRBJ2-7, the V gene TRBV7-2, with 8 bases matching TRBD1. J gave up 7 bases and V 5 bases, and 10 bases lay outside the gene matches. Per the germline V gene, CDR1 is SGHTA and CDR2 is FQGNSA. The CDR3 length is 14 residues. CDR3 in amino acids: CASSASGTGGEQYF. The DNA for the CDR3 is TGTGCCAGCAGCGCATCCGGGACAGGAGGGGAGCAGTACTTC.

The V call is TRBV2, the J call TRBJ1-5; 7 positions agree with TRBD1. The germline V gene encodes CDR1 SNHLY and CDR2 FYNNEI. The junction had 9 bases not matched to a gene; V was cut back by 3 bases and J by 7 bases. This CDR3 has 15 residues. The chain's CDR3 is CASSDAGGTGQPQHF. CDR3 sequence (DNA): TGTGCCAGCAGTGATGCAGGGGGTACAGGGCAGCCCCAGCATTTT.

In its sample, this clonotype was seen many times. This chain uses TRBV27 with TRBJ2-1; 8 nucleotides match TRBD2. Germline assignment: CDR1 MNHEY and CDR2 SMNVEV (reference sequence). J lost 7 bases, V lost 2 bases, and 7 bases had no gene match. This CDR3 region has 15 residues. The CDR3 here is CASSLPGRARNEQFF. The CDR3 coding sequence is TGTGCCAGCAGTTTACCCGGGAGGGCACGGAATGAGCAGTTCTTC.

At least ten counts were recorded for this clonotype. J is TRBJ1-1 and V is TRBV20-1, with unresolved D. Germline CDR1 is DFQATT and CDR2 is SNEGSKA (reference sequence). V was pared by 5 bases and J by 7 bases, with 11 bases between. The CDR3 has 11 amino acids. Here the CDR3 reads CSARTPNEAFF. The CDR3 DNA follows: TGCAGTGCTCGGACGCCCAATGAAGCTTTCTTT.

Many counts were recorded for this clonotype. The J gene is TRBJ1-1, the V gene TRBV19; the D is unclear. CDR3 length: 14 amino acids. CDR1 and CDR2 (germline): LNHDA, SQIVND (reference sequence). V gave up 0 bases and J gave up 2 bases, with 7 bases separating them. CDR3 residues: CASSIEITNTEAFF. Written as DNA, the CDR3 is TGTGCCAGTAGTATAGAGATAACCAACACTGAAGCTTTCTTT.

This clonotype appeared a few times. CDR3 protein: CASTLLGEQYF. DNA of the CDR3: TGTGCCAGCACCCTCCTCGGCGAGCAGTACTTC. The V call is TRBV6-2 or TRBV6-3, the J call TRBJ2-7; D unresolved. V lost 7 bases to trimming and J lost 6 bases, with 10 bases between them. This CDR3 is built from 11 residues. Germline V lookup: CDR1 MNHEY, CDR2 SVGEGT.

This clonotype turned up a few times. This chain uses TRBV15 with TRBJ1-5; D is unresolved. The germline V gene has CDR1 LNHNV and CDR2 YYDKDF (reference sequence). The CDR3 is made up of 12 amino acids. The V end was cut by 2 bases, the J end by 6 bases, with 5 bases between. The CDR3 region is CATSRPGQPQHF. The CDR3 DNA reads TGTGCCACCAGCAGACCCGGTCAGCCCCAGCATTTT.

Points on this clonotype: With a much larger clone just one base away, this may be a read error. CDR3 sequence reads: CSVDGPRTATTGYTF. CDR3 coding DNA: TGCAGCGTTGATGGCCCACGGACAGCTACTACTGGCTACACCTTC. This chain uses TRBV29-1 with TRBJ1-2; weak D call: TRBD1 (6 bases). Trimming removed 3 bases at V and 7 bases at J, with 21 bases between. The CDR3 has 15 amino acids. Per the germline V gene, CDR1 is SQVTM and CDR2 is ANQGSEA.

The CDR3, as DNA: TGTGCCAGCAGAATCGGGACTAGCGGGTACTCCTACAATGAGCAGTTCTTC. Translating gives CASRIGTSGYSYNEQFF. The chain joins TRBV28 to TRBJ2-1, with 12 bases fitting TRBD2. The CDR3 loop spans 17 amino acids. CDR1 and CDR2 from the germline V gene are MDHEN and SYDVKM. The V gene end was trimmed by 6 bases and the J gene end by 0 bases; junction bases not matched to a gene: 6.

This clonotype has at least ten counts. The rearrangement links TRBV6-1 to TRBJ2-3, with 9 bases fitting TRBD2. CDR3 size: 18 residues. V lost 1 base to trimming and J lost 1 base; unmatched junction nucleotides: 9. CDR1 is MNHNS, CDR2 SASEGT, per germline. In nucleotides, the CDR3 is TGTGCCAGCAGTGAAGGCCAGGGTAGCGGGGGACGCACAGATACGCAGTATTTT. Translated, it gives CASSEGQGSGGRTDTQYF.

Many counts were recorded for this clonotype. V usage is TRBV6-1 and J usage is TRBJ1-1; 8 positions agree with TRBD1. V lost 5 bases and J lost 5; bases outside the gene matches: 7. The CDR3 contains 14 residues. The germline gives CDR1 MNHNS, CDR2 SASEGT. CDR3 protein: CASSKGQGRTEAFF. CDR3 DNA: TGTGCCAGCAGTAAAGGACAGGGCAGGACTGAAGCTTTCTTT.

This clonotype was recorded at least ten times. The chain combines TRBV2 with TRBJ2-5, with D perhaps matching TRBD2 (6 bases). The CDR3 has 15 amino acids. V was trimmed by 7 bases and J by 7 bases, leaving 22 bases between them. The germline V gene encodes CDR1 SNHLY and CDR2 FYNNEI. CDR3 amino acids: CASIYGRGTSGTQYF. Written as DNA, the CDR3 is TGTGCCAGCATCTATGGACGTGGGACTTCGGGGACCCAGTACTTC.

This clonotype was picked up a small number of times. The rearrangement links TRBV7-9 to TRBJ1-4; tentative D call: TRBD1 (5 bases). Trimming pared 3 bases from V and 0 bases from J, leaving 11 bases between. This CDR3 is built from 16 residues. Per the germline V gene, CDR1 is SEHNR and CDR2 is FQNEAQ (reference sequence). The CDR3, as DNA: TGTGCCAGCAGCTTTGGACACTATGCAACTAATGAAAAACTGTTTTTT. Protein: CASSFGHYATNEKLFF.

This clonotype was seen ten or more times. This chain links TRBV3-1 with TRBJ2-5, with TRBD1 identical over 8 bases. CDR3 length equals 16 residues. The ends lost 2 bases at V and 1 base at J; junction bases unmatched: 6. Per germline, CDR1 LGHDT and CDR2 YNNKEL (reference sequence). The CDR3 DNA follows: TGTGCCAGCAGCCAACAGACAGGGGTGTCCCAAGAGACCCAGTACTTC. It translates to CASSQQTGVSQETQYF.

The J gene is TRBJ1-4, the V gene TRBV12-3 or TRBV12-4, with no clear D. CDR3 size: 14 residues. Trimming took off 7 bases at V and 8 bases at J, with 17 bases between the two ends. The CDR3 sequence is CASKKREVEEKLFF. The CDR3 bases are TGTGCCAGCAAAAAAAGGGAGGTCGAGGAAAAACTGTTTTTT.

This clonotype was found many times. This chain links TRBV3-1 with TRBJ1-1; D is ambiguous. The CDR3 is 15 residues long. V was pared by 4 bases and J by 1 base, with 13 bases between. In germline, CDR1 is LGHDT, CDR2 YNNKEL (reference sequence). The CDR3 is CASSPPQSGNTEAFF. Written as DNA, the CDR3 is TGTGCCAGCAGCCCCCCCCAGTCGGGGAACACTGAAGCTTTCTTT.

The table lists this clonotype with a few counts. The chain combines TRBV29-1 with TRBJ2-2; TRBD1 aligns across 8 bases. CDR3 size: 13 residues. Germline V CDR1 and CDR2: SQVTM, ANQGSEA. Trimming cost V 4 bases and J 3 bases; bases outside gene matches: 1. This CDR3 reads CSVGGQDTGELFF. The CDR3 DNA reads as TGCAGCGTTGGGGGACAGGACACCGGGGAGCTGTTTTTT.

This clonotype was picked up many times. The chain is built from TRBV19 and TRBJ1-5; TRBD1 matches 7 bases. In germline, CDR1 is LNHDA, CDR2 SQIVND (reference sequence). The CDR3 length is 13 residues. V lost 9 bases, J lost 5 bases, and 7 bases stayed unmatched. CDR3 DNA sequence: TGTGCCAGCAGCCGGGACAGAGATCAGCCCCAGCATTTT. Protein: CASSRDRDQPQHF.

In this sample, this clonotype turned up a few times. The rearrangement joins TRBV20-1 to TRBJ2-2, with TRBD2 matching over 9 bases. The CDR3 loop spans 14 amino acids. V lost 4 bases to trimming and J lost 4 bases; unmatched junction nucleotides: 4. The V gene's germline CDR1 is DFQATT and CDR2 SNEGSKA (reference sequence). The CDR3 DNA reads TGCAGTGCTAAGTTTAGCGGGGGCACCGGGGAGCTGTTTTTT. Encoded protein: CSAKFSGGTGELFF.

This clonotype came up many times. This chain joins TRBV6-5 and TRBJ2-6; unclear D gene. V lost 0 bases and J lost 1, with 4 bases in between. Germline-derived CDR1 and CDR2 are MNHEY and SVGAGI. This CDR3 has 15 amino acids. The CDR3 loop is CASSYSVSGANVLTF. CDR3 coding DNA: TGTGCCAGCAGTTACTCCGTTTCTGGGGCCAACGTCCTGACTTTC.

The sample holds many counts of this clonotype. Written as DNA, the CDR3 is TGCAGTGCCCCCCTGGGGACTAGCGGGTTCAATGAGCAGTTCTTC. Residues: CSAPLGTSGFNEQFF. The V call is TRBV20-1, the J call TRBJ2-1; 12 nucleotides align to TRBD2. V lost 6 bases and J lost 6; bases outside the gene matches: 9. This CDR3 is 15 amino acids long. Germline V lookup: CDR1 DFQATT, CDR2 SNEGSKA (reference sequence).

This clonotype was counted ten times or more. The J gene is TRBJ2-7, the V gene TRBV7-2, with D perhaps TRBD1 or TRBD2 (6 bases each). V was cut by 1 base and J by 2 bases, with 15 bases left in between. Germline V gene lookup returns CDR1 SGHTA and CDR2 FQGNSA. The CDR3 extends over 16 amino acids. The CDR3, as DNA: TGTGCCAGCAGCTTAGGGTTACGGAGGGGGGCCTACGAGCAGTACTTC. Its protein is CASSLGLRRGAYEQYF.

The V and J genes are TRBV18 and TRBJ2-6; TRBD1 is a possible D gene (6 bases). Trimming pared 4 bases from V and 0 bases from J, leaving 13 bases between. The germline V gene has CDR1 KGHSH and CDR2 LQKENI. The CDR3 is 17 amino acids. CDR3 amino acids: CASSLSTGASGANVLTF. The DNA for the CDR3 is TGTGCCAGCTCACTCTCGACAGGAGCCTCTGGGGCCAACGTCCTGACTTTC.

This clonotype showed up many times. The chain employs TRBV6-5 and TRBJ1-1; D is possibly TRBD1 (5 bases). The CDR3 extends over 15 amino acids. Trimming stripped 0 bases from V and 6 bases from J, with 14 bases between. From germline, CDR1 is MNHEY and CDR2 SVGAGI. CDR3 region: CASSYSDPPGPEAFF. The CDR3 region has the DNA TGTGCCAGCAGTTACTCTGACCCGCCAGGGCCTGAAGCTTTCTTT.

In its sample, this clonotype was seen a few times. The chain's CDR3 is CASSPRLAGLSTYEQYF. CDR3 nucleotide sequence: TGTGCCAGCAGCCCCCGACTAGCGGGGCTCTCAACCTACGAGCAGTACTTC. The chain has TRBV7-9 and TRBJ2-7; TRBD2 matches 11 bases. The V and J ends lost 5 bases and 2 bases, in that order; junction bases with no gene match: 11. This CDR3 spans 17 amino acids. Germline assignment: CDR1 SEHNR and CDR2 FQNEAQ (reference sequence).

This clonotype was observed at least ten times. The rearrangement links TRBV27 to TRBJ2-7, with D hard to call. Looked up from germline, CDR1 is MNHEY and CDR2 is SMNVEV (reference sequence). The CDR3 loop spans 13 amino acids. The germline V and J ends were trimmed by 3 bases and 7 bases, with 13 bases remaining between them. The CDR3 region is CASSFYSTGEQYF. In DNA form, the CDR3 reads TGTGCCAGCAGTTTTTACTCCACCGGGGAGCAGTACTTC.

This clonotype was seen at least ten times. CDR3 DNA: TGTGCCAGTAGTCCCGGGCGGCGGTCGAACACTGAAGCTTTCTTT. Its translation: CASSPGRRSNTEAFF. The chain carries TRBV19 and TRBJ1-1; D ambiguous. Trimming pared 5 bases from V and 1 base from J, leaving 14 bases between. Germline-derived CDR1 and CDR2 are LNHDA and SQIVND (reference sequence). The length of the CDR3 is 15 residues.

The V and J genes are TRBV20-1 and TRBJ2-1, with 9 nucleotides matching TRBD2. CDR1 and CDR2 from the germline V gene are DFQATT and SNEGSKA (reference sequence). CDR3 size: 15 residues. Trimming removed 5 bases from V and 4 bases from J; junction bases left unmatched: 9. For the CDR3, the DNA is TGCAGTGCTCACGGCCCGCGGGAGGGGTACAATGAGCAGTTCTTC. Amino acid sequence: CSAHGPREGYNEQFF.

This clonotype was recorded many times. This chain connects TRBV20-1 to TRBJ1-1, with TRBD1 matching over 12 bases. J lost 3 bases, V lost 4 bases, and 9 bases had no gene match. This CDR3 comprises 16 residues. The germline CDR1 and CDR2 sequences are DFQATT and SNEGSKA (reference sequence). The CDR3 DNA reads as TGCAGTGCTACCCGGGACAGGGGGCGAGGGTACACTGAAGCTTTCTTT. Amino acid sequence: CSATRDRGRGYTEAFF.